What follows are 15 T cell receptor beta chains derived from one specimen sequenced in a study of blood T cell repertoires in COVID-19. Sequenced by immunoSEQ multiplex PCR; TCRdb stores in-frame clones only, minus some. This sample has about 180,000 clones, with 70% to 90% found just once. Input material: peripheral blood. The source of these receptors is a man aged 65 to 85 with active or convalescent COVID-19.

This clone appeared a few times. The V call is TRBV18, the J call TRBJ1-2; tentative D call: TRBD1 (5 bases). Germline V gene sequence: CDR1 KGHSH, CDR2 LQKENI. V was cut by 3 bases and J by 2 bases, with 10 bases left in between. CDR3 length equals 14 residues. CDR3 nucleotide sequence: TGTGCCAGCTCACCTGTGACAGAAAACTATGGCTACACCTTC. Protein: CASSPVTENYGYTF. The full variable domain, rest sourced from reference TRBV18 and TRBJ1-2, is NAGVMQNPRHLVRRRGQEARLRCSPMKGHSHVYWYRQLPEEGLKFMVYLQKENIIDESGMPKERFSAEFPKEGPSILRIQQVVRGDSAAYFCASSPVTENYGYTFGSGTRLTVV.

The V and J genes are TRBV9 and TRBJ2-7; D remains ambiguous. The CDR3 length is 14 residues. The V gene's germline CDR1 is SGDLS and CDR2 YYNGEE. Deletions cut 0 bases from V and 3 bases from J, with 10 bases between. CDR3 residues: CASSVGGVNYEQYF. The DNA of the CDR3 is TGTGCCAGCAGCGTAGGTGGAGTCAACTACGAGCAGTACTTC. Variable domain in full (rest from reference TRBV9 and TRBJ2-7): DSGVTQTPKHLITATGQRVTLRCSPRSGDLSVYWYQQSLDQGLQFLIQYYNGEERAKGNILERFSAQQFPDLHSELNLSSLELGDSALYFCASSVGGVNYEQYFGPGTRLTVT.

The chain has TRBV7-9 and TRBJ2-5; maybe TRBD2 (5 bases). The germline gives CDR1 SEHNR, CDR2 FQNEAQ (reference sequence). V was cut by 5 bases and J by 7 bases, with 14 bases left in between. CDR3 length: 13 amino acids. The CDR3 nucleotides read TGTGCCAGCAGCCCCGGGATGCTGGGGACCCAGTACTTC. Translating gives CASSPGMLGTQYF.

The rearrangement uses TRBV28 and TRBJ1-1; TRBD1 matches 10 bases. Germline V CDR1 and CDR2: MDHEN, SYDVKM. With V trimmed by 8 bases and J by 5 bases, 11 bases remained unmatched. This CDR3 has 15 amino acids. The CDR3 coding sequence is TGTGCCAGCCGCTCAGGGACAGGGGTTAGAACTGAAGCTTTCTTT. Translation: CASRSGTGVRTEAFF.

The chain employs TRBV29-1 and TRBJ1-2, with D possibly matching TRBD1 (5 bases). V was trimmed by 7 bases and J by 2 bases, leaving 11 bases between them. From germline, CDR1 is SQVTM and CDR2 ANQGSEA. The CDR3 has 12 amino acids. The CDR3 sequence: CSGDSVNYGYTF. In nucleotides, the CDR3 is TGCAGCGGCGACAGTGTAAACTATGGCTACACCTTC.

This clone was counted only a few times. This chain connects TRBV5-1 to TRBJ2-2; D remains ambiguous. Germline V gene data show CDR1 as SGHRS and CDR2 as YFSETQ. V gave up 0 bases and J gave up 1 base, with 4 bases separating them. The CDR3 is 14 residues long. In DNA, the CDR3 is TGCGCCAGCAGCTTGGTAGTGAACACCGGGGAGCTGTTTTTT. This encodes CASSLVVNTGELFF.

The rearrangement links TRBV19 to TRBJ2-6, with a tentative D call TRBD1 (6 bases). With 6 bases removed from V and 0 bases from J, the gap between germline ends came to 21 bases. The V gene's germline CDR1 is LNHDA and CDR2 SQIVND (reference sequence). The CDR3 spans 19 residues. CDR3 region: CASRKGGPSPGSGANVLTF. CDR3 bases: TGTGCCAGTAGGAAAGGGGGACCCTCCCCTGGCTCTGGGGCCAACGTCCTGACTTTC. Full variable domain (outside the CDR3, taken from reference TRBV19 and TRBJ2-6): DGGITQSPKYLFRKEGQNVTLSCEQNLNHDAMYWYRQDPGQGLRLIYYSQIVNDFQKGDIAEGYSVSREKKESFPLTVTSAQKNPTAFYLCASRKGGPSPGSGANVLTFGAGSRLTVL.

This chain uses TRBV9 with TRBJ2-7, with 7 bases identical to TRBD2. This CDR3 is built from 15 residues. Germline trimming cut 0 bases from V and 2 bases from J; bases unmatched to any gene: 5. Germline V lookup: CDR1 SGDLS, CDR2 YYNGEE. The CDR3 coding sequence is TGTGCCAGCAGCGTAGAGGGCAGCGGGGCCTACGAGCAGTACTTC. This translates into CASSVEGSGAYEQYF.

The rearrangement joins TRBV5-1 to TRBJ1-4; 7 nucleotides agree with TRBD1. This CDR3 has 17 amino acids. Trimming at V came to 0 bases and at J to 10 bases, leaving 15 bases not matched to a gene. From germline, CDR1 is SGHRS and CDR2 YFSETQ. The CDR3 coding sequence is TGCGCCAGCAGCTTGGATGCTTCTGGGACAGCCACCCGAAAACTGTTTTTT. It translates to CASSLDASGTATRKLFF. The whole variable domain, remainder taken from reference TRBV5-1 and TRBJ1-4, is KAGVTQTPRYLIKTRGQQVTLSCSPISGHRSVSWYQQTPGQGLQFLFEYFSETQRNKGNFPGRFSGRQFSNSRSEMNVSTLELGDSALYLCASSLDASGTATRKLFFGSGTQLSVL.

The chain has TRBV5-4 and TRBJ1-3, with TRBD1 matching over 8 bases. Germline loops: CDR1 SGHNT, CDR2 YYREEE (reference sequence). Losses at the gene ends were 2 bases for V and 5 bases for J; bases not matched to a gene: 3. CDR3 length: 14 residues. The CDR3 loop reads CASSLAGGRNTIYF. The CDR3 nucleotides are TGTGCCAGCAGCTTAGCAGGGGGCAGAAACACCATATATTTT.

The chain couples TRBV2 to TRBJ2-1; possibly TRBD1 for D (6 bases). Germline V gene sequence: CDR1 SNHLY, CDR2 FYNNEI. The CDR3 extends over 14 amino acids. The ends were cut back, 4 bases at V and 8 bases at J, with 15 bases in the middle. In DNA form, the CDR3 reads TGTGCCAGCAGTGTGGACAGAGCGTCCCATGAGCAGTTCTTC. Protein: CASSVDRASHEQFF.

The J gene is TRBJ2-5, the V gene TRBV10-2; 7 bases are shared with TRBD1. The CDR3 has 13 residues. The V gene's germline CDR1 is WSHSY and CDR2 SAAADI. Trimming at V came to 10 bases and at J to 3 bases, leaving 8 bases not matched to a gene. CDR3 coding DNA: TGCGCCACCGAGAAAGGGACAGAAGAGACCCAGTACTTC. Protein: CATEKGTEETQYF.

This chain links TRBV2 with TRBJ1-1; a possible D gene is TRBD1 (5 bases). The germline V and J ends were trimmed by 5 bases and 1 base, with 11 bases remaining between them. This CDR3 is built from 14 residues. The germline gives CDR1 SNHLY, CDR2 FYNNEI. In DNA form, the CDR3 reads TGTGCCAGCAGTTACGACAGAGAGAACACTGAAGCTTTCTTT. The encoded protein is CASSYDRENTEAFF.

This clone is a singleton in its sample. The chain is built from TRBV3-1 (or the pseudogene TRBV3-2) and TRBJ2-5; 11 positions agree with TRBD2. Germline V CDR1 and CDR2: LGHDT, YNNKEL (reference sequence). V lost 0 bases, J lost 6 bases, and 6 bases stayed unmatched. The CDR3 covers 16 residues. As DNA, the CDR3 is TGTGCCAGCAGCCAAGAAACTAGCGGGAGTGGGAAGACCCAGTACTTC. Protein sequence: CASSQETSGSGKTQYF.

The chain carries TRBV6-6 and TRBJ1-1; a weak D match, TRBD1 (6 bases). The germline V and J ends were trimmed by 0 bases and 6 bases, with 17 bases remaining between them. CDR1 is MNHNY and CDR2 is SVGAGI in the germline V gene (reference sequence). The CDR3 sequence is 16 residues long. The CDR3 loop reads CASSYSWGSEGAEAFF. CDR3 bases: TGTGCCAGCAGTTACTCCTGGGGCTCCGAGGGGGCTGAAGCTTTCTTT.